The clone carrying this T cell receptor (beta chain) was seen only once. The data stem from a study of blood T cell repertoires in COVID-19. At the level of the study: Donors in the United States, Italy and Spain gave samples during acute or convalescent COVID-19.

Clones were read by immunoSEQ multiplex PCR, and TCRdb kept only the in-frame ones, dropping some. The sample holds 250,000 or so clones; about 89% are singletons and the top ten take over 8%. Trimming at V came to 1 base and at J to 2 bases, leaving 8 bases not matched to a gene. This CDR3 has 17 amino acids. The germline V gene has CDR1 LGHDT and CDR2 YNNKEL (reference sequence). Material for sequencing was peripheral blood. The rearrangement links TRBV3-1 (or the pseudogene TRBV3-2) to TRBJ2-1; 7 positions agree with TRBD2. This sequence originates from a man aged 40-50 years with active or convalescent COVID-19. The CDR3 nucleotides are TGTGCCAGCAGCCAAGGGGCGGGGAGCGGGACCTACAATGAGCAGTTCTTC. This translates into CASSQGAGSGTYNEQFF.